The 18 T cell receptor beta chains given below trace back to one sample, sequenced in a study of cytomegalovirus exposure and HLA in healthy donors. In the PCR, 60 Vbeta and 13 Jbeta primers were used. Using immunoSEQ multiplex PCR, the repertoire was profiled, and TCRdb retains in-frame clones only, with some absent. Of tens of thousands of clones listed, about 65% are singletons. The sequencing input was PBMCs. These receptors came from a middle-aged man in good health and CMV-seropositive.

J is TRBJ2-7 and V is TRBV7-2, with a tentative D call TRBD1 (6 bases). The germline V gene encodes CDR1 SGHTA and CDR2 FQGNSA. V lost 5 bases, J lost 5 bases, and 16 bases lay in between. The CDR3 loop spans 14 amino acids. The CDR3 DNA sequence: TGTGCCAGCAGCGCATTTACAGGGAGAGACGAGCAGTACTTC. Amino acids: CASSAFTGRDEQYF.

CDR3 sequence: CAWSGGTRGTTNEKLFF. The CDR3 region has the DNA TGTGCCTGGAGTGGTGGGACTAGAGGGACAACTAATGAAAAACTGTTTTTT. The rearrangement links TRBV30 to TRBJ1-4; possibly TRBD1 for D (5 bases). Trimming pared 1 base from V and 0 bases from J, leaving 15 bases between. This CDR3 has 17 amino acids. Germline values: CDR1 GTSNPN, CDR2 SVGIG (reference sequence).

This clone showed up just a few times. The chain links TRBV7-9 to TRBJ2-1; TRBD2 matches at 10 bases. The V segment lost 2 bases and the J segment 9 bases; nucleotides outside the gene matches: 13. Per the germline V gene, CDR1 is SEHNR and CDR2 is FQNEAQ (reference sequence). CDR3 length equals 17 residues. CDR3 region: CASSLPSGSLQDGEQFF. DNA of the CDR3: TGTGCCAGCAGCTTACCTAGCGGGAGTCTACAAGACGGTGAGCAGTTCTTC.

In its sample, this clone was seen a few times. V is TRBV5-6 and J is TRBJ1-6, with a weak D call TRBD1 (5 bases). This CDR3 has 16 residues. Trimming stripped 1 base from V and 3 bases from J, with 11 bases between. Germline values: CDR1 SGHDT, CDR2 YYEEEE. CDR3 nucleotide sequence: TGTGCCAGCAGCTTGCTACGACAGAACTATAATTCACCCCTCCACTTT. The encoded protein is CASSLLRQNYNSPLHF.

V usage is TRBV4-1 and J usage is TRBJ2-7, with D unresolved. This CDR3 is 15 amino acids long. CDR1 is MGHRA, CDR2 YSYEKL, per germline. Trimming took off 0 bases at V and 0 bases at J, with 9 bases between the two ends. The chain's CDR3 is CASSQDESPSYEQYF. CDR3 bases: TGCGCCAGCAGCCAAGATGAGAGTCCCTCCTACGAGCAGTACTTC.

This chain links TRBV2 with TRBJ2-3; D unresolved. The CDR3 extends over 12 amino acids. V lost 6 bases and J 0 bases, leaving 4 bases between the germline ends. CDR1 is SNHLY and CDR2 is FYNNEI in the germline V gene. CDR3 in DNA: TGTGCCAGCAGCTACAGCACAGATACGCAGTATTTT. Protein: CASSYSTDTQYF.

The chain links TRBV18 to TRBJ1-5; a possible D gene is TRBD1 (5 bases). V was cut by 2 bases and J by 5 bases, with 7 bases left in between. Germline CDR1 is KGHSH and CDR2 is LQKENI. This CDR3 region has 13 residues. The CDR3 is CASSPSGDQPQHF. CDR3 coding DNA: TGTGCCAGCTCACCATCGGGGGATCAGCCCCAGCATTTT.

The V and J genes are TRBV15 and TRBJ1-2; possibly TRBD1 for D (6 bases). Germline V gives CDR1 LNHNV, CDR2 YYDKDF (reference sequence). The CDR3 has 14 amino acids. The V gene lost 3 bases and the J gene lost 7 bases, with 15 bases spanning the gap. CDR3 sequence reads: CATSRGTGSFGYTF. CDR3 bases: TGTGCCACCAGCAGGGGAACAGGGAGCTTTGGCTACACCTTC.

The J gene is TRBJ1-1, the V gene TRBV5-4, with 8 nucleotides matching TRBD1. In germline, CDR1 is SGHNT, CDR2 YYREEE (reference sequence). The CDR3 spans 15 residues. The junction had 1 base not matched to a gene; V was cut back by 0 bases and J by 0 bases. The CDR3, as DNA: TGTGCCAGCAGCTTGGTGACAGGGGTGAACACTGAAGCTTTCTTT. Its translation is CASSLVTGVNTEAFF.

The chain is built from TRBV7-7 and TRBJ2-1, with 8 nucleotides matching TRBD1. The CDR3 covers 15 residues. The junction had 6 bases not matched to a gene; V was cut back by 5 bases and J by 3 bases. CDR1 and CDR2 from the germline V gene are SSHAT and FNYEAQ (reference sequence). This CDR3 is CASSVKDRVYNEQFF. The CDR3 bases are TGTGCCAGCAGCGTAAAGGACAGGGTCTACAATGAGCAGTTCTTC.

The chain combines TRBV7-9 with TRBJ2-3; D is perhaps TRBD2 (6 bases). Germline V gives CDR1 SEHNR, CDR2 FQNEAQ (reference sequence). This CDR3 has 14 residues. V was cut by 2 bases and J by 3 bases, with 9 bases left in between. The CDR3: CASSLLGRTDTQYF. CDR3 coding DNA: TGTGCCAGCAGCTTACTAGGGAGGACAGATACGCAGTATTTT.

This clone has just a few counts. This sequence joins TRBV28 and TRBJ2-7; 8 nucleotides line up with TRBD2. The CDR3 is 14 residues long. V gave up 3 bases and J gave up 3 bases; unmatched junction bases: 4. Germline V lookup: CDR1 MDHEN, CDR2 SYDVKM. The CDR3 nucleotides read TGTGCCAGCAGTTTCGGCGGGGGGCTCTACGAGCAGTACTTC. Protein sequence: CASSFGGGLYEQYF. The whole variable domain, remainder taken from reference TRBV28 and TRBJ2-7, is DVKVTQSSRYLVKRTGEKVFLECVQDMDHENMFWYRQDPGLGLRLIYFSYDVKMKEKGDIPEGYSVSREKKERFSLILESASTNQTSMYLCASSFGGGLYEQYFGPGTRLTVT.

V and J are TRBV7-9 and TRBJ2-5; 10 positions agree with TRBD2. Germline-derived CDR1 and CDR2 are SEHNR and FQNEAQ (reference sequence). The J segment lost 7 bases and the V segment lost 0 bases, leaving 8 bases of the junction unmatched. This CDR3 has 16 residues. The DNA for the CDR3 is TGTGCCAGCAGCTTAGCGAATAGCGGGGGGCGAGGGACCCAGTACTTC. This translates into CASSLANSGGRGTQYF.

This clone was picked up a small number of times. The V gene is TRBV29-1, the J gene TRBJ1-2; D gene unclear. This CDR3 contains 12 residues. The V and J ends lost 6 bases and 8 bases respectively, with 16 bases between them. Germline loops: CDR1 SQVTM, CDR2 ANQGSEA. The DNA for the CDR3 is TGCAGCGTCTCGACGGGAACCTGGGGCTACACCTTC. Amino acids: CSVSTGTWGYTF.

J is TRBJ1-1 and V is TRBV29-1; maybe TRBD1 (6 bases). The CDR3 extends over 13 amino acids. Germline CDR1 SQVTM, CDR2 ANQGSEA. The V end lost 2 bases, the J end lost 10 bases, and 17 bases lay between the germline ends. The CDR3 DNA reads TGCAGCGTTGAAAGGAGTGTGGGGGCGGGAGCTTTCTTT. It is translated as CSVERSVGAGAFF.

The chain couples TRBV10-1 to TRBJ1-2, with a tentative D call TRBD1 (6 bases). CDR1 WNHNN and CDR2 SYGVQD come from the germline V gene (reference sequence). This CDR3 is 16 amino acids long. Between the trimmed V and J ends, which lost 5 bases and 1 base, there was a span of 17 bases. For the CDR3, the DNA is TGCGCCAGCAGTAGTCAGCCGGGACACTTTAACTATGGCTACACCTTC. This translates into CASSSQPGHFNYGYTF.

The chain links TRBV28 to TRBJ1-1; the match to TRBD1 covers 9 bases. Germline trimming cut 6 bases from V and 4 bases from J; bases unmatched to any gene: 6. There are 14 residues in the CDR3. CDR1 and CDR2 (germline): MDHEN, SYDVKM. CDR3 residues: CASRKGQGSTEAFF. In DNA, the CDR3 is TGTGCCAGCAGAAAGGGACAGGGAAGCACTGAAGCTTTCTTT.

The CDR3 loop is CASSLLGTSGTGELFF. The CDR3 region has the DNA TGTGCCAGCAGCCTTCTCGGGACTAGCGGGACCGGGGAGCTGTTTTTT. The chain employs TRBV5-6 and TRBJ2-2, with 12 nucleotides matching TRBD2. This CDR3 comprises 16 residues. CDR1 and CDR2 (germline): SGHDT, YYEEEE. V was pared by 4 bases and J by 5 bases, with 6 bases of the junction left unmatched.